One TCR beta chain is described in this entry. The antigen is unknown. CDR3 length: 12 residues. The V end lost 6 bases, the J end lost 5 bases, and 9 bases lay between the germline ends. Germline V gene sequence: CDR1 SNHLY, CDR2 FYNNEI. Carried by the TCR beta cDNA libraries were unique molecular identifiers. Input of about 0.85 to 10 million T cells yielded 400,000 to 550,000 cDNA molecules. TCRdb used MiXCR to reprocess the PCR reads, holding one entry per CDR3 protein. The top ten hold around 1.7% of the sample, which has 500,000 to 600,000 distinct CDR3 sequences, 44% seen once. These data are taken from a study of post-analysis software for immune sequencing data. Findings of the study overall: The study found significantly lower normalized Chao1 diversity in multiple sclerosis patients than in controls. Samples made in the same batch grouped tightly together by F measure. Among 5 or 6 TRBV segments more frequent in patients than controls were TRBV5-6, TRBV5-1 and TRBV20-1.

The clonotype comes from a girl between 5 and 17 years old with multiple sclerosis. The V and J genes are TRBV2 and TRBJ2-3; the D is unclear. Sequenced: blood. This CDR3 reads CASRGVGDTQYF. The CDR3 DNA is TGTGCCAGCAGAGGTGTGGGAGATACGCAGTATTTT.